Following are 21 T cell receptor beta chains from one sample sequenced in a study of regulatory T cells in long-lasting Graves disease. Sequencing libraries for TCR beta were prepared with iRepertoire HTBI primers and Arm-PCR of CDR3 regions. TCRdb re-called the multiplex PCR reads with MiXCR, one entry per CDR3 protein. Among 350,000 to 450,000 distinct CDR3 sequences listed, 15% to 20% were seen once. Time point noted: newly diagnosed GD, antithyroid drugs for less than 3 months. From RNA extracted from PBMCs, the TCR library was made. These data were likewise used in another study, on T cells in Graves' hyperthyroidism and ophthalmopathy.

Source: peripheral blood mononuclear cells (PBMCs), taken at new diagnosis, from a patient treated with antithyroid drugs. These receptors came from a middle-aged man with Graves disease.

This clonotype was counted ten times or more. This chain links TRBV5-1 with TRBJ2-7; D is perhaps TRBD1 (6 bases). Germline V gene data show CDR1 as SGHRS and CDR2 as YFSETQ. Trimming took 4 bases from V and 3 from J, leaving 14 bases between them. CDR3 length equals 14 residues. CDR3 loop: CASSQTGGNYEQYF. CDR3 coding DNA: TGCGCCAGCAGCCAGACAGGAGGTAACTACGAGCAGTACTTC.

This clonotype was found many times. The DNA for the CDR3 is TGTGCCAGCAGCCCTATAGACAGGGATAATTCACCCCTCCACTTT. It encodes CASSPIDRDNSPLHF. The rearrangement links TRBV2 to TRBJ1-6; 7 positions agree with TRBD1. The V gene end was trimmed by 6 bases and the J gene end by 5 bases; junction bases not matched to a gene: 7. This CDR3 contains 15 residues. Per germline, CDR1 SNHLY and CDR2 FYNNEI. The whole variable domain, filled in from reference TRBV2 and TRBJ1-6, reads EPEVTQTPSHQVTQMGQEVILRCVPISNHLYFYWYRQILGQKVEFLVSFYNNEISEKSEIFDDQFSVERPDGSNFTLKIRSTKLEDSAMYFCASSPIDRDNSPLHFGNGTRLTVT.

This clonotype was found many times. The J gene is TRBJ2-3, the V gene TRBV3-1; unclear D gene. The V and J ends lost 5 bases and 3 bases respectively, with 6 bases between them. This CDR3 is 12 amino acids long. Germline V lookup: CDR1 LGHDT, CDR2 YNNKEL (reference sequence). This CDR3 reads CASSDQTDTQYF. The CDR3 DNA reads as TGTGCCAGCAGCGACCAGACAGATACGCAGTATTTT.

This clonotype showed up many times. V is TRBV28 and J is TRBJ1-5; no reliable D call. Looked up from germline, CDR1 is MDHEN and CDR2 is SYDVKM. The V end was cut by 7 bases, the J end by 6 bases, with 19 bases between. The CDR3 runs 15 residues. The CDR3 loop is CASILQEQSVQPQHF. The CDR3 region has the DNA TGTGCCAGCATCCTCCAGGAACAGAGTGTTCAGCCCCAGCATTTT.

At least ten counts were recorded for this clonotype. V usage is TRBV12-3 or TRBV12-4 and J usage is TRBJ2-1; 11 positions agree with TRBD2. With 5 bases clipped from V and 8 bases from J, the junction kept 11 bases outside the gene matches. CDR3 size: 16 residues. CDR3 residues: CASSPLLAGGMHEQFF. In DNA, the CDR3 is TGTGCCAGCAGTCCCCTCCTAGCGGGGGGCATGCATGAGCAGTTCTTC.

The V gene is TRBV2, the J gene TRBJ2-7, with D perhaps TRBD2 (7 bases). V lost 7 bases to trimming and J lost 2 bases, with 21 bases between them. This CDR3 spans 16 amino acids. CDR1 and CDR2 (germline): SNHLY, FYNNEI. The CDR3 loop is CASKRGGDGGTYEQYF. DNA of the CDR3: TGTGCCAGCAAGAGAGGGGGGGACGGGGGGACCTACGAGCAGTACTTC. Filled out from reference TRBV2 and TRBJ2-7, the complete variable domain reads EPEVTQTPSHQVTQMGQEVILRCVPISNHLYFYWYRQILGQKVEFLVSFYNNEISEKSEIFDDQFSVERPDGSNFTLKIRSTKLEDSAMYFCASKRGGDGGTYEQYFGPGTRLTVT.

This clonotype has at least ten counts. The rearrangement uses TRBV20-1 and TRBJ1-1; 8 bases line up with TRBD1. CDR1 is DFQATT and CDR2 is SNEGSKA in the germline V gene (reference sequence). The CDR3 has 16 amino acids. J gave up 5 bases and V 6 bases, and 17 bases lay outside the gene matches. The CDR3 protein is CSATHGQGALGTEAFF. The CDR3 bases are TGCAGTGCCACGCACGGACAGGGAGCATTAGGGACTGAAGCTTTCTTT.

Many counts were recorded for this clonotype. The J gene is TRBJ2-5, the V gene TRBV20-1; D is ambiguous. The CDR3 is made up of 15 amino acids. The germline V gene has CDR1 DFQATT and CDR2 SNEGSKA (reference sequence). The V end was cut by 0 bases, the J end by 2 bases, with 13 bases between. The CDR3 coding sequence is TGCAGTGCTAGAGAGCGGCGCGTTTGGCAAGAGACCCAGTACTTC. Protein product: CSARERRVWQETQYF.

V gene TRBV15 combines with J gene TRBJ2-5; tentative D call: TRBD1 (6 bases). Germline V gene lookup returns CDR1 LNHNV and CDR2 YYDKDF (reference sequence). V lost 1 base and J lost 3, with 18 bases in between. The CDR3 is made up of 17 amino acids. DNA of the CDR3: TGTGCCACCAGCAGAGTCGGGATTAATGACAGGAAAGAGACCCAGTACTTC. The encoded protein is CATSRVGINDRKETQYF.

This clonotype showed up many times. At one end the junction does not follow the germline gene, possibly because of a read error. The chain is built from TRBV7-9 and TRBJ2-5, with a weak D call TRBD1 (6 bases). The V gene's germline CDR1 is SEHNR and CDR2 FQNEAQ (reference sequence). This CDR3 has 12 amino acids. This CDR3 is CASSRRGQPPGF. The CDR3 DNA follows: TGTGCCAGCAGCCGACGCGGACAGCCCCCAGGGTTC.

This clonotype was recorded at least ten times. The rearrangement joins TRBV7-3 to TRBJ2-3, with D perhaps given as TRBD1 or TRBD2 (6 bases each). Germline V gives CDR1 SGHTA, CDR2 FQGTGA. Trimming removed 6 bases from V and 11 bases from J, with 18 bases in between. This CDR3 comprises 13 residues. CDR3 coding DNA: TGTGCCAGCAGTCACGGGGGCGGTGGGGGGCAGTATTTT. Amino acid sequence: CASSHGGGGGQYF.

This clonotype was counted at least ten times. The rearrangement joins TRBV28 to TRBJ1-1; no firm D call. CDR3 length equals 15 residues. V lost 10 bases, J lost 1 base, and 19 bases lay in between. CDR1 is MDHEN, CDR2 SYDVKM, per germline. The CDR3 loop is CATTGKGSGNTEAFF. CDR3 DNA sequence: TGTGCCACCACGGGTAAGGGATCGGGGAACACTGAAGCTTTCTTT.

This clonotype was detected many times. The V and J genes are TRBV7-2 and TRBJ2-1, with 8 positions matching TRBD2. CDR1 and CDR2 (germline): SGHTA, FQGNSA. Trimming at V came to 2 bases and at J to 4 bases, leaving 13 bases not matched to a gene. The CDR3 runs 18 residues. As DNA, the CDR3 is TGTGCCAGCAGCTTATCACTCTTGGGACTAGGGATGTACAATGAGCAGTTCTTC. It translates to CASSLSLLGLGMYNEQFF.

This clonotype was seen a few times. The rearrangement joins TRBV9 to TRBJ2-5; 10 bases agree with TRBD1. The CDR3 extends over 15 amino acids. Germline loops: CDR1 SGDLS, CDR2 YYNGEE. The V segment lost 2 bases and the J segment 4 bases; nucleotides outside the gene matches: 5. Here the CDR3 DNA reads TGTGCCAGCAGCGTTGGAGGACAGGGGGGAGAGACCCAGTACTTC. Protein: CASSVGGQGGETQYF.

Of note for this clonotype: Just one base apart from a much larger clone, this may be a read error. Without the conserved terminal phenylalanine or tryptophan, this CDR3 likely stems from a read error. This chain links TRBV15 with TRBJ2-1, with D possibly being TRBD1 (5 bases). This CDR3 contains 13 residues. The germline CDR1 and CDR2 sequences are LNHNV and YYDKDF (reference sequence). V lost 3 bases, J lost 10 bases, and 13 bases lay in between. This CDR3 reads CATSRGTNREQFI. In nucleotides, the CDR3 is TGTGCCACCAGCAGGGGAACAAACAGGGAGCAGTTCATC.

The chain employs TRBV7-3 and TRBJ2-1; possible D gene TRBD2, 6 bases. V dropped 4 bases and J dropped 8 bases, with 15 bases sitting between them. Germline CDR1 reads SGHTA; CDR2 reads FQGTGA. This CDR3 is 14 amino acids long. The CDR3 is CASSSIPGGDEQFF. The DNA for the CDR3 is TGTGCCAGCAGCTCCATCCCCGGAGGGGATGAGCAGTTCTTC.

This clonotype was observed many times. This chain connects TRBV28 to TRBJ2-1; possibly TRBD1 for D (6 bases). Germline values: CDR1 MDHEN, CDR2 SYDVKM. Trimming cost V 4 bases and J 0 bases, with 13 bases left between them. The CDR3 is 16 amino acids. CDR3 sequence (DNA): TGTGCCAGCAGTTCCCCGACAGGACTCTCCTACAATGAGCAGTTCTTC. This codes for CASSSPTGLSYNEQFF.

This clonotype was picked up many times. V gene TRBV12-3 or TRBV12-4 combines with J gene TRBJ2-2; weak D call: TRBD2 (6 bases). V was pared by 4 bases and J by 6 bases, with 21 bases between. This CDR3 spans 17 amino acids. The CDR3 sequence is CASSSKVHRGKAGELFF. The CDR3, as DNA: TGTGCCAGCAGTTCAAAGGTGCACCGGGGGAAAGCCGGGGAGCTGTTTTTT.

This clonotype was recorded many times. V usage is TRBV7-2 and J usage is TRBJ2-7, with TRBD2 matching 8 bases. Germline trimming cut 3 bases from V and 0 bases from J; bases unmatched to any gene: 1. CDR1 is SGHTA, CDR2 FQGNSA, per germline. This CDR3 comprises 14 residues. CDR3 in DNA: TGTGCCAGCAGCTTCGGGGGGGGCTCCTACGAGCAGTACTTC. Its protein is CASSFGGGSYEQYF.

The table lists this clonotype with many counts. CDR3 in amino acids: CASGIQTGSDTEAFF. CDR3 nucleotides: TGTGCCAGCGGAATCCAGACAGGGTCGGACACTGAAGCTTTCTTT. V usage is TRBV28 and J usage is TRBJ1-1; 7 nucleotides agree with TRBD1. There are 15 residues in the CDR3. Germline CDR1 is MDHEN and CDR2 is SYDVKM. V was clipped by 8 bases and J by 3 bases; unmatched bases: 12.

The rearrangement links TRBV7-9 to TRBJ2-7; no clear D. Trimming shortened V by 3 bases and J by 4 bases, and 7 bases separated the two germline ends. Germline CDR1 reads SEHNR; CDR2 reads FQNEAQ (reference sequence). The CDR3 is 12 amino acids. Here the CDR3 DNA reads TGTGCCAGCAGCTTCCGGCTGTACGAGCAGTACTTC. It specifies CASSFRLYEQYF. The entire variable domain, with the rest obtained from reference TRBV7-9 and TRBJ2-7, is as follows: DTGVSQNPRHKITKRGQNVTFRCDPISEHNRLYWYRQTLGQGPEFLTYFQNEAQLEKSRLLSDRFSAERPKGSFSTLEIQRTEQGDSAMYLCASSFRLYEQYFGPGTRLTVT.